Presented here are 18 T cell receptor beta chains from one specimen sequenced in a study of T cell clonality in common variable immunodeficiency. Profiling relied on immunoSEQ multiplex PCR, and the TCRdb table lists in-frame clones only, not all of them. This repertoire lists about 52,000 clones without singletons; 3% to 3.5% sits in the top ten. Material: peripheral blood mononuclear cells. These receptors originate from a person aged 18 to 75 in good health.

In this sample, this clone turned up many times. The read ends 3 residues early relative to the CDR3; the germline J gene fills the gap. The V and J genes are TRBV10-3 and TRBJ2-1, with D maybe TRBD1 (6 bases). This CDR3 region has 13 residues. Germline V gene sequence: CDR1 ENHRY, CDR2 SYGVKD. V dropped 3 bases and J dropped 6 bases, with 9 bases sitting between them. Here the CDR3 reads CAISEQGTNEQFF. The DNA read from the CDR3 is TGTGCCATCAGTGAACAGGGTACCAATGAG.

This clone was counted ten times or more. The observed sequence ends 3 residues before the CDR3 terminus, with the missing tail filled in from the germline J gene. The genes are TRBV19 and TRBJ1-4; TRBD1 is a possible D gene (5 bases). Per the germline V gene, CDR1 is LNHDA and CDR2 is SQIVND (reference sequence). CDR3 length: 14 amino acids. V was trimmed by 4 bases and J by 2 bases, leaving 8 bases between them. The part of the CDR3 DNA that was read is TGTGCCAGTAGTAATGGGGGGACTAATGAAAAA. Amino acids: CASSNGGTNEK. The full-length CDR3 reads as CASSNGGTNEKLFF.

This clone was detected many times. The read gets to within 3 residues of the CDR3 end, and the germline J gene fills in the rest. The V call is TRBV20-1, the J call TRBJ1-5; the match to TRBD1 covers 7 bases. CDR3 size: 16 residues. The V gene's germline CDR1 is DFQATT and CDR2 SNEGSKA (reference sequence). Trimming at V came to 0 bases and at J to 2 bases, leaving 7 bases not matched to a gene. The CDR3: CSARDTGATGNQPQHF. The CDR3 bases that were read are TGCAGTGCTAGAGATACAGGGGCAACCGGCAATCAGCCC.

With respect to this clone: A much larger clone is a single base away; this may be a read error. The observed sequence ends 3 residues before the CDR3 terminus, with the missing tail filled in from the germline J gene. V and J are TRBV18 and TRBJ1-4; D is possibly TRBD1 (5 bases). CDR1 and CDR2 from the germline V gene are KGHSH and LQKENI. There are 16 residues in the CDR3. The sequenced part of the CDR3 DNA is TGTGCCAGCTCACTAAGCGTGAGCTCTGGGGCCAACGTA. Protein: CASSLSVSSGANV. The entire CDR3 protein reads CASSLSVSSGANVLFF.

This clone occurred many times. The read stops 3 residues short of the end of the CDR3; the missing end is completed from the germline J gene. This chain connects TRBV20-1 to TRBJ2-3, with TRBD2 identical over 7 bases. In germline, CDR1 is DFQATT, CDR2 SNEGSKA (reference sequence). The CDR3 consists of 10 residues. CDR3 bases read: TGCAGTGCTAGGCGGGAGACG. Encoded protein: CSARRET. The entire CDR3 sequence reads CSARRETQYF.

In its sample, this clone was seen many times. The read falls 3 residues short of the CDR3 end, and the missing part is taken from the germline J gene. J is TRBJ2-7 and V is TRBV11-3; 12 bases are a match to TRBD2. Germline V gene data show CDR1 as SGHNT and CDR2 as YENEEA. V shed 4 bases and J 4 bases; nucleotides not matched to a gene: 5. CDR3 length: 15 residues. The sequenced CDR3 bases are TGTGCCAGCAGCTCCGGACTAGCGGGACGATACGAG. Translated: CASSSGLAGRYE. The entire CDR3 protein reads CASSSGLAGRYEQYF. Based on the CDR3 plus reference TRBV11-3 and TRBJ2-7, the full variable domain is EAGVVQSPRYKIIEKKQPVAFWCNPISGHNTLYWYLQNLGQGPELLIRYENEEAVDDSQLPKDRFSAERLKGVDSTLKIQPAELGDSAVYLCASSSGLAGRYEQYFGPGTRLTVT.

This clone came up many times. The DNA ends 3 residues before the CDR3 does, and the rest of the CDR3 is filled in from the germline J gene. V is TRBV19 and J is TRBJ2-5; TRBD1 agrees at 7 bases. The CDR3 loop spans 14 amino acids. V shed 1 base and J 5 bases; nucleotides not matched to a gene: 4. In germline, CDR1 is LNHDA, CDR2 SQIVND (reference sequence). This CDR3 reads CASSIGGGGETQYF. The sequenced CDR3 bases are TGTGCCAGTAGTATAGGAGGGGGCGGTGAGACC.

This clone has ten or more counts. The sequenced CDR3 bases are TGTGCCAGCAGTTTAGCGGGCAGGAAATCCTACGAG. Protein sequence: CASSLAGRKSYE. Given in full, the CDR3 is CASSLAGRKSYEQYF. V is TRBV12-3 or TRBV12-4 and J is TRBJ2-7; D is uncertain. The missing CDR3 end, 3 residues past where the read stops, is filled in from the germline J gene. CDR3 length: 15 residues. V lost 0 bases to trimming and J lost 1 base, with 10 bases between them.

This clone was counted ten times or more. With the read ending 3 residues before the CDR3 end, the germline J gene is used to fill in that end. The chain couples TRBV7-9 to TRBJ1-6; D is ambiguous. The CDR3 totals 14 residues. V was cut by 7 bases and J by 5 bases, with 12 bases left in between. Germline CDR1 reads SEHNR; CDR2 reads FQNEAQ (reference sequence). The DNA read from the CDR3 is TGTGCCAGCACCGCTGGGCTGGATAATTCACCC. Its translation: CASTAGLDNSP. The whole CDR3 protein is CASTAGLDNSPLHF.

This clone was counted ten times or more. The sequence runs out 3 residues before the end of the CDR3; the remainder is reconstructed from the germline J gene. The chain recombines TRBV11-2 with TRBJ2-7, with D tentatively TRBD1 (5 bases). Trimming stripped 3 bases from V and 6 bases from J, with 12 bases between. CDR3 size: 13 residues. In germline, CDR1 is SGHAT, CDR2 FQNNGV. CDR3 bases read: TGTGCCAGCAGCTTGGGCAGGGTCGGCGAG. Protein product: CASSLGRVGE. The complete CDR3 reads CASSLGRVGEQYF.

This clone was counted a few times. The CDR3 end falls 3 residues outside the read, so it is completed with the germline J gene. The chain employs TRBV19 and TRBJ1-2; D unclear. CDR3 length: 12 residues. Germline V gives CDR1 LNHDA, CDR2 SQIVND (reference sequence). Here the CDR3 reads CASSANSYDYTF. The part of the CDR3 DNA that was read is TGTGCCAGTAGTGCGAACTCCTACGAC.

This clone appeared many times. Coverage ceases 3 residues before the CDR3 finishes, and the germline J gene fills in the end. This sequence joins TRBV18 and TRBJ1-4; TRBD1 matches 7 bases. J lost 0 bases, V lost 3 bases, and 7 bases had no gene match. This CDR3 has 17 amino acids. Germline V gives CDR1 KGHSH, CDR2 LQKENI. The chain's CDR3 is CASSPLTGTATNEKLFF. The part of the CDR3 DNA that was read is TGTGCCAGCTCACCTTTGACAGGGACCGCAACTAATGAAAAA.

This clone was recorded many times. Coverage ceases 3 residues before the CDR3 finishes, and the germline J gene fills in the end. The rearrangement uses TRBV5-1 and TRBJ1-1, with D possibly matching TRBD1 (6 bases). Trimming removed 3 bases at V and 0 bases at J, with 9 bases between. The CDR3 extends over 14 amino acids. Germline loops: CDR1 SGHRS, CDR2 YFSETQ. Partial CDR3 DNA: TGCGCCAGCAGCTGGACAGAGATGAACACTGAA. It is translated as CASSWTEMNTE. The whole CDR3 is CASSWTEMNTEAFF.

This clone was seen repeatedly, ten times or more. The read is 3 residues too short to cover the CDR3 end, so that end is filled in from the germline J gene. The chain employs TRBV7-3 and TRBJ2-1; a possible D gene is TRBD2 (6 bases). The germline CDR1 and CDR2 sequences are SGHTA and FQGTGA. V gave up 7 bases and J gave up 7 bases, with 11 bases separating them. The CDR3 runs to 12 residues. The CDR3 sequence: CASNNGGNEQFF. Incomplete CDR3 DNA: TGTGCCAGCAACAATGGGGGGAATGAG.

In its sample, this clone was seen a few times. The DNA ends 3 residues before the CDR3 does, and the rest of the CDR3 is filled in from the germline J gene. The chain has TRBV7-6 and TRBJ2-1; tentative D call: TRBD2 (6 bases). The CDR3 has 13 amino acids. The V and J ends lost 5 bases and 6 bases respectively, with 11 bases between them. The germline V gene has CDR1 SGHVS and CDR2 FNYEAQ. Partial CDR3 DNA: TGTGCCAGCAGCCCCACTAGCCCCAATGAG. It translates to CASSPTSPNE. In full, the CDR3 reads CASSPTSPNEQFF.

This clone was counted ten times or more. The CDR3 extends 3 residues past the end of the read, so its final part is completed from the germline J gene. This chain joins TRBV30 and TRBJ1-1; D is ambiguous. Trimming stripped 1 base from V and 1 base from J, with 7 bases between. Per the germline V gene, CDR1 is GTSNPN and CDR2 is SVGIG (reference sequence). The CDR3 extends over 13 amino acids. The sequenced part of the CDR3 DNA is TGTGCCTGGAGTGCCCCTCCGAACACTGAA. Protein product: CAWSAPPNTE. The full CDR3 protein is CAWSAPPNTEAFF. Full variable domain (rest looked up from reference TRBV30 and TRBJ1-1): SQTIHQWPATLVQPVGSPLSLECTVEGTSNPNLYWYRQAAGRGLQLLFYSVGIGQISSEVPQNLSASRPQDRQFILSSKKLLLSDSGFYLCAWSAPPNTEAFFGQGTRLTVV.

This clone was seen at least ten times. The read ends 3 residues early relative to the CDR3; the germline J gene fills the gap. This rearrangement joins TRBV20-1 to TRBJ1-2; 12 positions agree with TRBD1. The length of the CDR3 is 14 residues. Germline values: CDR1 DFQATT, CDR2 SNEGSKA (reference sequence). The junction had 6 bases not matched to a gene; V was cut back by 6 bases and J by 4 bases. This CDR3 reads CSAGDRGRGYGYTF. The DNA read from the CDR3 is TGCAGTGCGGGGGACAGGGGGCGCGGCTATGGC.

This clone showed up many times. This CDR3 is CSALLLNTDTQYF. The covered CDR3 bases are TGCAGTGCTCTCCTACTAAACACAGATACG. The J gene is TRBJ2-3, the V gene TRBV20-1; D unresolved. The read finishes 3 residues shy of the CDR3 end, and the germline J gene is used to complete it. The ends were cut back, 5 bases at V and 2 bases at J, with 11 bases in the middle. In germline, CDR1 is DFQATT, CDR2 SNEGSKA (reference sequence). CDR3 length equals 13 residues.